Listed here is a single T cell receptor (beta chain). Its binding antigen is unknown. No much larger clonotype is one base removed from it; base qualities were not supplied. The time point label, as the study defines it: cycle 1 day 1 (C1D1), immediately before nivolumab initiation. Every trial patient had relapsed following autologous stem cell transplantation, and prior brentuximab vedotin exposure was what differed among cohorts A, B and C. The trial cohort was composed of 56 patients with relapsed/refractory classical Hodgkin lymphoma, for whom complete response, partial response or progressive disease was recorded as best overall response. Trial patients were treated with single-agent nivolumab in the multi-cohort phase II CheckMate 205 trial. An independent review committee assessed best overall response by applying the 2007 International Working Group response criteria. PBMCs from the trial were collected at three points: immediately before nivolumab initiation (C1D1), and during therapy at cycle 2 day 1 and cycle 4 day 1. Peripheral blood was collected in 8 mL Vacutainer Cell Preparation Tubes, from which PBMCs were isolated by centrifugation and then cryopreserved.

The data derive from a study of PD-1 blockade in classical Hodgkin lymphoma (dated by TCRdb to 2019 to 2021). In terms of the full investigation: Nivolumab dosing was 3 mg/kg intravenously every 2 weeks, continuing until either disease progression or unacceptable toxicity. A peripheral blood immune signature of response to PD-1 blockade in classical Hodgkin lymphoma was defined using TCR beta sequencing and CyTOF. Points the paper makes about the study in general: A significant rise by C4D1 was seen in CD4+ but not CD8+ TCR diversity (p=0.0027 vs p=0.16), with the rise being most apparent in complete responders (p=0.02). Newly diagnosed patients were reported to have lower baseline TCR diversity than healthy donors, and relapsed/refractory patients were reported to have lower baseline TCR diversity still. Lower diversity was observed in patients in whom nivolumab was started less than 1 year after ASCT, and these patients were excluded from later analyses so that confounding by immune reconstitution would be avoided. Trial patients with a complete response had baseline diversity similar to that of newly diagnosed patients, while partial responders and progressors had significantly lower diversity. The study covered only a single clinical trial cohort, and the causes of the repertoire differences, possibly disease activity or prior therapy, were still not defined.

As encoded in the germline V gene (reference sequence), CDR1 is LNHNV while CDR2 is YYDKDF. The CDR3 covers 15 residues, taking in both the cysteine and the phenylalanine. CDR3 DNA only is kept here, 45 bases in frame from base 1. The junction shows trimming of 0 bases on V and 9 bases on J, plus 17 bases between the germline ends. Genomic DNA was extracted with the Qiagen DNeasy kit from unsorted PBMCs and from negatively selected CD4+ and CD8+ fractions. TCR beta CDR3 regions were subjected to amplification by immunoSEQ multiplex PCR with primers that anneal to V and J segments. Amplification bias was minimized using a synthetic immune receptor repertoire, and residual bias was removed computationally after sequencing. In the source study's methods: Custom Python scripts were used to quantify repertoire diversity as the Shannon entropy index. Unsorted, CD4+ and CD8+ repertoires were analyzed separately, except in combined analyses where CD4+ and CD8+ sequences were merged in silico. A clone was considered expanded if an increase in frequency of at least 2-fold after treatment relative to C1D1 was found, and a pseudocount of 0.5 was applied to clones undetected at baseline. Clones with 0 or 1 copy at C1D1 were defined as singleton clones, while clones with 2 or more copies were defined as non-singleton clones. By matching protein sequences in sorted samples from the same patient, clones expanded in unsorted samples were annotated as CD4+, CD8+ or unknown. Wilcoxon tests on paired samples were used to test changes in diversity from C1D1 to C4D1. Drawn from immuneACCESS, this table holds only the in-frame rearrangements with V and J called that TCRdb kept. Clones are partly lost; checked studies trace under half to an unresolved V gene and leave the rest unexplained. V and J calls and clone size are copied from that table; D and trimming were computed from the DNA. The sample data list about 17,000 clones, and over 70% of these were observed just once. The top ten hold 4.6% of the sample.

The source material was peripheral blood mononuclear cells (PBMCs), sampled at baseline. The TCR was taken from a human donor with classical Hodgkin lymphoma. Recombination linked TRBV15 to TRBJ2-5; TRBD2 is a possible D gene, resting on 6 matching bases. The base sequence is TGTGCCACCAGCAGAGAGGACCGCGGGGCCGGGGCCCAGTACTTC. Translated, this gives CATSREDRGAGAQYF. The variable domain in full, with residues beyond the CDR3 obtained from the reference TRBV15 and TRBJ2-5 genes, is DAMVIQNPRYQVTQFGKPVTLSCSQTLNHNVMYWYQQKSSQAPKLLFHYYDKDFNNEADTPDNFQSRRPNTSFCFLDIRSPGLGDTAMYLCATSREDRGAGAQYFGPGTRLLVL.